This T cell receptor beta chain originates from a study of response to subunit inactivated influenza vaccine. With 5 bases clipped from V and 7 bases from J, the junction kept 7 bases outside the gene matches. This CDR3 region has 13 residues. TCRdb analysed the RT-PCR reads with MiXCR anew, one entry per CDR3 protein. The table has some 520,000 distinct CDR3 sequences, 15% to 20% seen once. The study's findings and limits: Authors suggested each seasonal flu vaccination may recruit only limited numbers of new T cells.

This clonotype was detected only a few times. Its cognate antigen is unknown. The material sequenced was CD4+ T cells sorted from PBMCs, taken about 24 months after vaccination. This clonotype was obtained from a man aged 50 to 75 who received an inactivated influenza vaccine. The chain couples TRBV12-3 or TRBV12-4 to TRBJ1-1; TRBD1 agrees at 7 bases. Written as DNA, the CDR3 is TGTGCCAGCAGTCCCGCCTGGGACAGTGAAGCTTTCTTT. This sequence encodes CASSPAWDSEAFF.